The 12 T cell receptor beta chains in this list originate from one sample, sequenced in a study of cytomegalovirus exposure and HLA in healthy donors. Both 60 Vbeta primers and 13 Jbeta primers went into the PCR. Clones were sequenced by immunoSEQ multiplex PCR, and TCRdb holds only the in-frame ones, with some missing. The sample contains 150,000 to 200,000 clones, around 82% of which appear only once. The sequenced sample was PBMCs. The origin of the receptors is a boy aged 5-17 years in good health and CMV-seronegative.

This rearrangement joins TRBV27 to TRBJ2-7, with TRBD1 matching 10 bases. This CDR3 is built from 14 residues. The trim removed 4 bases at V and 3 bases at J, leaving 3 bases unmatched. Looked up from germline, CDR1 is MNHEY and CDR2 is SMNVEV (reference sequence). CDR3 sequence reads: CASSSWDRGYEQYF. The CDR3 nucleotides read TGTGCCAGCAGTTCCTGGGACAGGGGCTACGAGCAGTACTTC.

The V and J genes are TRBV5-4 and TRBJ1-2; 10 bases fit TRBD1. With 4 bases clipped from V and 1 base from J, the junction kept 7 bases outside the gene matches. Germline assignment: CDR1 SGHNT and CDR2 YYREEE (reference sequence). The CDR3 has 16 amino acids. The CDR3 DNA sequence: TGTGCCAGCAGCCCCCCGGGGACAGGGGTTAACTATGGCTACACCTTC. It codes for CASSPPGTGVNYGYTF.

This clone was counted a single time. This chain links TRBV28 with TRBJ2-5; D is possibly TRBD1 (6 bases). The V end lost 4 bases, the J end lost 4 bases, and 25 bases lay between the germline ends. Looked up from germline, CDR1 is MDHEN and CDR2 is SYDVKM. CDR3 length: 18 amino acids. The CDR3 DNA reads as TGTGCCAGCAGTTCTACCGCCCCCTCTACAGGGCAGGGAGAGACCCAGTACTTC. Encoded protein: CASSSTAPSTGQGETQYF.

The chain carries TRBV27 and TRBJ1-5; 7 bases agree with TRBD1. The trim removed 6 bases at V and 4 bases at J, leaving 12 bases unmatched. The germline CDR1 and CDR2 sequences are MNHEY and SMNVEV (reference sequence). The CDR3 totals 16 residues. The DNA for the CDR3 is TGTGCCAGCAGGGAGGGGGCAGGGGATGATAATCAGCCCCAGCATTTT. It yields the protein CASREGAGDDNQPQHF.

The chain recombines TRBV11-2 with TRBJ2-5, with 12 bases aligning to TRBD2. The CDR3 runs 16 residues. Germline V gives CDR1 SGHAT, CDR2 FQNNGV. With 1 base clipped from V and 5 bases from J, the junction kept 5 bases outside the gene matches. CDR3 loop: CASSLGASGRAETQYF. The CDR3 DNA reads as TGTGCCAGCAGCTTAGGGGCTAGCGGGAGGGCCGAGACCCAGTACTTC.

The chain is built from TRBV12-5 and TRBJ1-5, with 7 nucleotides matching TRBD1. V was pared by 0 bases and J by 4 bases, with 0 bases of the junction left unmatched. The CDR3 runs 14 residues. Per germline, CDR1 LGHNT and CDR2 FRNRAP. The DNA for the CDR3 is TGTGCTAGTGGTTTGGTACAGGGGAATCAGCCCCAGCATTTT. It encodes CASGLVQGNQPQHF.

As DNA, the CDR3 is TGTGCCAGCAGCTACAGGGCCAGGGACACTGAAGCTTTCTTT. This codes for CASSYRARDTEAFF. The chain joins TRBV9 to TRBJ1-1, with a tentative D call TRBD1 (6 bases). This CDR3 region has 14 residues. Per germline, CDR1 SGDLS and CDR2 YYNGEE. V lost 4 bases and J 3 bases, leaving 13 bases between the germline ends.

This chain uses TRBV7-2 with TRBJ2-5, with 7 bases that match TRBD2. The CDR3 consists of 15 residues. CDR1 is SGHTA, CDR2 FQGNSA, per germline. The ends lost 2 bases at V and 5 bases at J; junction bases unmatched: 8. The CDR3 here is CASSLPGGRGETQYF. DNA for the CDR3: TGTGCCAGCAGCTTACCGGGCGGGAGAGGGGAGACCCAGTACTTC.

The V call is TRBV5-1, the J call TRBJ1-4; D is uncertain. Germline CDR1 SGHRS, CDR2 YFSETQ. V was shortened by 0 bases and J by 7 bases, with 13 bases between the two germline ends. CDR3 size: 15 residues. CDR3 DNA sequence: TGCGCCAGCAGCTTGGATAACGGGAAGGGTGAAAAACTGTTTTTT. Its translation: CASSLDNGKGEKLFF.

The chain is built from TRBV4-3 and TRBJ2-1; 11 bases are shared with TRBD1. Germline V gene data show CDR1 as LGHNA and CDR2 as YSLEER. V lost 0 bases and J lost 4; bases outside the gene matches: 2. The CDR3 is made up of 16 amino acids. CDR3 in DNA: TGCGCCAGCAGCCAAGATGGACAGGGGGCTTACAATGAGCAGTTCTTC. This sequence encodes CASSQDGQGAYNEQFF.

Only one count was recorded for this clone. The chain uses TRBV9 and TRBJ1-1; the D gene is possibly TRBD1 (6 bases). This CDR3 spans 17 amino acids. The V end lost 0 bases, the J end lost 0 bases, and 15 bases lay between the germline ends. The germline V gene encodes CDR1 SGDLS and CDR2 YYNGEE. CDR3 residues: CASSVDPPGQLNTEAFF. DNA of the CDR3: TGTGCCAGCAGCGTAGATCCGCCTGGACAGTTGAACACTGAAGCTTTCTTT.

The chain recombines TRBV20-1 with TRBJ1-2; D is uncertain. The CDR3 sequence is 8 residues long. Trimming pared 3 bases from V and 9 bases from J, leaving 2 bases between. In germline, CDR1 is DFQATT, CDR2 SNEGSKA (reference sequence). The CDR3 is CSASSYTF. The DNA for the CDR3 is TGCAGTGCTAGTAGCTACACCTTC.